Presented here are 20 T cell receptor beta chains from one specimen sequenced in a study of blood T cell repertoires in COVID-19 (dated by TCRdb to the early 2020s). Libraries were constructed by the immunoSEQ multiplex PCR assay. TCRdb carries this immuneACCESS record with in-frame sequences only. Its versions omit some clonotypes, under half of them owing to an unresolved V gene in the studies checked, with the rest unexplained. For this sample there are hundreds of thousands of clones; 70% to 90% appear just once. Of the sample, about 1.5% is held by the ten largest clones. Sequenced: PBMCs or T cells enriched from blood (not recorded which). The receptors shown here come from a woman between 45 and 65 years old who had recovered from COVID-19.

V gene TRBV7-8 combines with J gene TRBJ2-5, with D perhaps TRBD2 (6 bases). The CDR3 runs 15 residues. Germline V gives CDR1 SGHVS, CDR2 FQNEAQ. V lost 1 base and J 1 base, leaving 10 bases between the germline ends. CDR3 in DNA: TGTGCCAGCAGCTTAGATACTAGCAGCCAAGAGACCCAGTACTTC. It specifies CASSLDTSSQETQYF.

This clone occurred once. The CDR3 sequence is CASARGGADTQYF. CDR3 bases: TGTGCCAGCGCGCGGGGGGGCGCAGATACGCAGTATTTT. The V call is TRBV11-3, the J call TRBJ2-3, with 9 bases aligning to TRBD2. The CDR3 is made up of 13 amino acids. CDR1 is SGHNT and CDR2 is YENEEA in the germline V gene. V lost 8 bases, J lost 4 bases, and 4 bases stayed unmatched.

The rearrangement links TRBV4-3 to TRBJ2-7, with 8 nucleotides matching TRBD1. From germline, CDR1 is LGHNA and CDR2 YSLEER. The trim removed 2 bases at V and 4 bases at J, leaving 4 bases unmatched. The CDR3 length is 14 residues. The CDR3, as DNA: TGCGCCAGCAGCCAACGGACAGGGTCGTACGAGCAGTACTTC. Translating gives CASSQRTGSYEQYF.

J is TRBJ2-2 and V is TRBV16; the D gene is possibly TRBD1 (5 bases). CDR3 length: 14 amino acids. Germline V gene data show CDR1 as KGHSY and CDR2 as FQNENV. V lost 4 bases, J lost 1 base, and 7 bases lay in between. As DNA, the CDR3 is TGTGCCAGCAGCCCCGGACAGAACACCGGGGAGCTGTTTTTT. As protein: CASSPGQNTGELFF.

The chain combines TRBV28 with TRBJ2-1; 7 bases line up with TRBD1. J was trimmed by 10 bases and V by 6 bases; bases with no gene match: 3. The V gene's germline CDR1 is MDHEN and CDR2 SYDVKM. CDR3 length equals 11 residues. The CDR3 bases are TGTGCCAGCAGGGACAGGAGGGAGCAGTTCTTC. Its protein product is CASRDRREQFF.

The chain employs TRBV7-9 and TRBJ1-2; weak D call: TRBD1 (5 bases). The CDR3 spans 13 residues. With 6 bases removed from V and 4 bases from J, the gap between germline ends came to 12 bases. Germline CDR1 and CDR2: SEHNR and FQNEAQ (reference sequence). DNA for the CDR3: TGTGCCAGCAGAAACACAGGTTCCTATGGCTACACCTTC. Translation: CASRNTGSYGYTF.

This clone was picked up one time. The V call is TRBV11-2, the J call TRBJ1-2; 11 nucleotides agree with TRBD1. V was pared by 0 bases and J by 6 bases, with 9 bases of the junction left unmatched. Looked up from germline, CDR1 is SGHAT and CDR2 is FQNNGV. CDR3 length: 17 amino acids. The CDR3 nucleotides read TGTGCCAGCAGCTTAGATTGGGCGCGGACAGGGGGCAATGGCTACACCTTC. Its translation is CASSLDWARTGGNGYTF. The full variable domain, with the rest looked up from reference TRBV11-2 and TRBJ1-2, is EAGVAQSPRYKIIEKRQSVAFWCNPISGHATLYWYQQILGQGPKLLIQFQNNGVVDDSQLPKDRFSAERLKGVDSTLKIQPAKLEDSAVYLCASSLDWARTGGNGYTFGSGTRLTVV.

This sequence joins TRBV29-1 and TRBJ1-1; D may be TRBD1 (5 bases). Per germline, CDR1 SQVTM and CDR2 ANQGSEA. Trimming left V 6 bases short and J 6 bases short, with 17 bases between. The CDR3 spans 13 residues. CDR3 sequence reads: CSVGAGGKPEAFF. CDR3 sequence (DNA): TGCAGCGTAGGAGCCGGGGGGAAGCCTGAAGCTTTCTTT.

The J gene is TRBJ2-2, the V gene TRBV9, with 12 bases identical to TRBD2. The CDR3 sequence is 17 residues long. V lost 0 bases, J lost 6 bases, and 6 bases stayed unmatched. The V gene's germline CDR1 is SGDLS and CDR2 YYNGEE. As DNA, the CDR3 is TGTGCCAGCAGCGTAGGGACTAGCGGGATTATCTCCGGGGAGCTGTTTTTT. Amino acids: CASSVGTSGIISGELFF.

In its sample, this clone was seen once. The same CDR3 also results from other DNA sequences found in this sample. V is TRBV12-3 or TRBV12-4 and J is TRBJ1-1; weak D call: TRBD1 (6 bases). Trimming took off 3 bases at V and 2 bases at J, with 7 bases between the two ends. The CDR3 is 13 amino acids. DNA of the CDR3: TGTGCCAGCAGTTTGACAGGAAACACTGAAGCTTTCTTT. Its protein product is CASSLTGNTEAFF.

The J gene is TRBJ1-6, the V gene TRBV4-1; 10 positions agree with TRBD1. The CDR3 loop spans 18 amino acids. Germline V CDR1 and CDR2: MGHRA, YSYEKL. V shed 1 base and J 10 bases; nucleotides not matched to a gene: 13. For the CDR3, the DNA is TGCGCCAGCAGCCAAGCCACCTTTCGGGACAGGGGACCATCACCCCTCCACTTT. Its protein is CASSQATFRDRGPSPLHF.

This sequence joins TRBV27 and TRBJ1-1, with 9 bases lining up with TRBD1. Germline V gene data show CDR1 as MNHEY and CDR2 as SMNVEV (reference sequence). V lost 7 bases, J lost 5 bases, and 8 bases stayed unmatched. This CDR3 comprises 14 residues. CDR3: CASKYRGLGTEAFF. DNA of the CDR3: TGTGCCAGCAAGTACAGGGGGCTTGGGACTGAAGCTTTCTTT.

V and J are TRBV7-8 and TRBJ2-7; 9 positions agree with TRBD2. This CDR3 spans 15 amino acids. From germline, CDR1 is SGHVS and CDR2 FQNEAQ. J lost 1 base, V lost 7 bases, and 8 bases had no gene match. CDR3 loop: CASNHLAGESYEQYF. CDR3 sequence (DNA): TGTGCCAGCAATCATTTAGCGGGAGAGTCCTACGAGCAGTACTTC.

V usage is TRBV18 and J usage is TRBJ1-6; a possible D gene is TRBD1 (6 bases). V dropped 3 bases and J dropped 2 bases, with 11 bases sitting between them. Germline V gene data show CDR1 as KGHSH and CDR2 as LQKENI. CDR3 size: 16 residues. The CDR3 sequence is CASSPSTGTYNSPLHF. The CDR3 coding sequence is TGTGCCAGCTCACCCTCGACAGGCACCTATAATTCACCCCTCCACTTT.

J is TRBJ2-3 and V is TRBV2, with D unresolved. The V gene's germline CDR1 is SNHLY and CDR2 FYNNEI. V lost 7 bases, J lost 0 bases, and 11 bases lay in between. The CDR3 covers 14 residues. The CDR3 here is CASKRGVSTDTQYF. As DNA, the CDR3 is TGTGCCAGCAAACGAGGAGTCAGCACAGATACGCAGTATTTT.

V and J are TRBV10-3 and TRBJ2-2; 11 nucleotides agree with TRBD2. Germline loops: CDR1 ENHRY, CDR2 SYGVKD. The CDR3 covers 16 residues. The junction had 6 bases not matched to a gene; V was cut back by 6 bases and J by 3 bases. CDR3 sequence (DNA): TGTGCCATCAGACTAGCGGGAGTGGGGTACACCGGGGAGCTGTTTTTT. The encoded protein is CAIRLAGVGYTGELFF.

The chain links TRBV5-4 to TRBJ2-3, with 12 bases lining up with TRBD2. Germline values: CDR1 SGHNT, CDR2 YYREEE (reference sequence). This CDR3 has 16 residues. Losses at the gene ends were 0 bases for V and 3 bases for J; bases not matched to a gene: 2. CDR3 in DNA: TGTGCCAGCAGCTTGGGACTAGCGGGAGAGACAGATACGCAGTATTTT. Translation: CASSLGLAGETDTQYF.

The genes are TRBV7-6 and TRBJ1-2; D is perhaps TRBD1 (5 bases). CDR1 is SGHVS and CDR2 is FNYEAQ in the germline V gene. The V end was cut by 0 bases, the J end by 3 bases, with 17 bases between. This CDR3 has 17 amino acids. DNA for the CDR3: TGTGCCAGCAGCTTAGCGTCAGGAGCGGGGGACCACTATGGCTACACCTTC. Translating gives CASSLASGAGDHYGYTF.

V and J are TRBV5-1 and TRBJ1-3, with D uncertain. Trimming shortened V by 0 bases and J by 0 bases, and 7 bases separated the two germline ends. This CDR3 has 15 residues. The germline CDR1 and CDR2 sequences are SGHRS and YFSETQ. CDR3 sequence (DNA): TGCGCCAGCAGCTTGGCCGAGAGCTCTGGAAACACCATATATTTT. This codes for CASSLAESSGNTIYF.

The gene calls are TRBV5-5 and TRBJ2-1; D unresolved. This CDR3 spans 15 amino acids. V lost 2 bases and J lost 4, with 13 bases in between. Germline V lookup: CDR1 SGHKS, CDR2 YYEKEE (reference sequence). CDR3 protein: CASSFISAQYNEQFF. The CDR3 bases are TGTGCCAGCAGCTTCATCTCGGCACAGTACAATGAGCAGTTCTTC.